This T cell receptor (beta chain) was recorded in a study of regulatory T cells in long-lasting Graves disease. This sample's time point: persistent/refractory GD, antithyroid drugs over 5 years with positive TRAb. Scientists built the TCR library using RNA that was extracted from PBMCs. In building TCR beta libraries, iRepertoire HTBI primers were used together with Arm-PCR of CDR3 regions. MiXCR was run by TCRdb on the multiplex PCR reads, yielding one entry per CDR3 protein. Among 400,000 to 500,000 distinct CDR3 sequences listed, about 22% were seen once. This CDR3 region has 13 residues. V was pared by 5 bases and J by 6 bases, with 13 bases between. Study outcomes and limitations: Those with persistent Graves' had less TCR diversity than newly diagnosed patients.

About this clonotype: No antigen is known for it.

V and J are TRBV12-3 or TRBV12-4 and TRBJ1-2; no reliable D call. This material consisted of peripheral blood mononuclear cells (PBMCs), taken when the disease was refractory, from a patient treated with antithyroid drugs. The sequence came from a female donor with Graves disease. Here the CDR3 DNA reads TGTGCCAGCAGTCCCTCAAGGGTACATGGCTACACCTTC. Translation gives CASSPSRVHGYTF.